The 2 T cell receptor beta chains in this list originate from one sample, sequenced in a study of blood T cell repertoires in COVID-19. Some clones are missing from TCRdb's copy, which holds only in-frame ones; the method was immunoSEQ multiplex PCR. The table includes approximately 430,000 clones, about nine tenths detected once. Sequencing was performed on peripheral blood. The receptors shown here come from a woman under 40 with active or convalescent COVID-19.

The chain recombines TRBV19 with TRBJ2-5, with 9 bases lining up with TRBD2. Trimming removed 8 bases from V and 5 bases from J; junction bases left unmatched: 12. The V gene's germline CDR1 is LNHDA and CDR2 SQIVND (reference sequence). The CDR3 has 15 amino acids. CDR3 coding DNA: TGTGCCAGTGTCCCTAGCGGGGCCCCCGCCGAGACCCAGTACTTC. Translating gives CASVPSGAPAETQYF.

The rearrangement links TRBV4-2 to TRBJ2-5; a possible D gene is TRBD1 (5 bases). Trimming removed 3 bases from V and 1 base from J, with 12 bases in between. Germline CDR1 is LGHNA and CDR2 is YNFKEQ. This CDR3 spans 15 amino acids. CDR3 in DNA: TGTGCCAGCAGCCATCTCGGACAAGCCCAAGAGACCCAGTACTTC. As protein: CASSHLGQAQETQYF.